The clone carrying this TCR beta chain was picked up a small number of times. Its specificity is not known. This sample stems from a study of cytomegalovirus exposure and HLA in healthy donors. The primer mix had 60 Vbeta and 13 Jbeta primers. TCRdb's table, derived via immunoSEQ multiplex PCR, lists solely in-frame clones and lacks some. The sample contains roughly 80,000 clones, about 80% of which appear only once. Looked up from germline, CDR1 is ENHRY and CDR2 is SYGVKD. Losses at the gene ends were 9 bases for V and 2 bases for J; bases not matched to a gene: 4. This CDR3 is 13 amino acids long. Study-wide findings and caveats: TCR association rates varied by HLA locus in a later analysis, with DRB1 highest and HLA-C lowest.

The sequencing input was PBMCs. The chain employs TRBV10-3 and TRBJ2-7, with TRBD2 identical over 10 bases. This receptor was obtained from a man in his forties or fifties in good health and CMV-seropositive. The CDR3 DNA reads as TGTGCCATTGGGACTAGCGCAACCTACGAGCAGTACTTC. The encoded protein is CAIGTSATYEQYF.